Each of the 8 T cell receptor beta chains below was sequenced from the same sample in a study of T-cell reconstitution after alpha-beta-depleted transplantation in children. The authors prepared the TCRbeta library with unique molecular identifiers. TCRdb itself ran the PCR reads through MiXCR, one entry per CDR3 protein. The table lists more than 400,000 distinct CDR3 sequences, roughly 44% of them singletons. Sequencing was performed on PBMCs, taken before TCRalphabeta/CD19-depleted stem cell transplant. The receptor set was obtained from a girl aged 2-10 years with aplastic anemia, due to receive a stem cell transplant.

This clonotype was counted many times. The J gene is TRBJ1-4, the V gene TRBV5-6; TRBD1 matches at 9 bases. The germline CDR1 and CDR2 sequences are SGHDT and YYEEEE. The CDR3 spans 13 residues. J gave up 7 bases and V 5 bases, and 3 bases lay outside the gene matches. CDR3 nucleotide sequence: TGTGCCAGCAGTTGGGGACAGGGTGAAAAACTGTTTTTT. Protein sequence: CASSWGQGEKLFF.

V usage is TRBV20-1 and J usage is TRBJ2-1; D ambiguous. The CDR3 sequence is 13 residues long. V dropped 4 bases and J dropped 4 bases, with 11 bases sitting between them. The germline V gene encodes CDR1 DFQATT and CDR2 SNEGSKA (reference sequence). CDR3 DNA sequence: TGCAGTGCTATCCCGGGCGATTACAATGAGCAGTTCTTC. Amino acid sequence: CSAIPGDYNEQFF.

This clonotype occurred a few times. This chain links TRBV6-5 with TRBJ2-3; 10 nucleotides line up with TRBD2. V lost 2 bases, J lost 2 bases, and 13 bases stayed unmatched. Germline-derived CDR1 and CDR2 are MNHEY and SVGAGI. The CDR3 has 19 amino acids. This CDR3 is CASSYLPSGTSAYTDTQYF. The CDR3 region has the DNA TGTGCCAGCAGTTACCTCCCTTCCGGGACTAGCGCCTACACAGATACGCAGTATTTT.

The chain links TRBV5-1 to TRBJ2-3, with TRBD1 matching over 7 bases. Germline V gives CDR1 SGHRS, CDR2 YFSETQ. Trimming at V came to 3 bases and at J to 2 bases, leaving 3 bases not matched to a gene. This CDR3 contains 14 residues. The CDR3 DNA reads TGCGCCAGCAGCTCCGACAGGGCCACAGATACGCAGTATTTT. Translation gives CASSSDRATDTQYF. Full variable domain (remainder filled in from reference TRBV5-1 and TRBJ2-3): KAGVTQTPRYLIKTRGQQVTLSCSPISGHRSVSWYQQTPGQGLQFLFEYFSETQRNKGNFPGRFSGRQFSNSRSEMNVSTLELGDSALYLCASSSDRATDTQYFGPGTRLTVL.

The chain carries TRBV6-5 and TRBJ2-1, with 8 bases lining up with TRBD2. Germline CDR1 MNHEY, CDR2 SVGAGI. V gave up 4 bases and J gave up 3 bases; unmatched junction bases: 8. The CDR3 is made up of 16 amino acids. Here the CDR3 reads CASSSYTSGVYNEQFF. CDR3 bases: TGTGCCAGCAGTTCATACACTAGCGGAGTCTACAATGAGCAGTTCTTC.

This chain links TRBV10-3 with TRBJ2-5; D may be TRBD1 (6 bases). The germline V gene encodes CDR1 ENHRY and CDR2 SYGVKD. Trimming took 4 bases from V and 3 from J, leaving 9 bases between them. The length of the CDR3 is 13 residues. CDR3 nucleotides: TGTGCCATCAGTGCCGCAGGGGAAGAGACCCAGTACTTC. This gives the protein CAISAAGEETQYF.

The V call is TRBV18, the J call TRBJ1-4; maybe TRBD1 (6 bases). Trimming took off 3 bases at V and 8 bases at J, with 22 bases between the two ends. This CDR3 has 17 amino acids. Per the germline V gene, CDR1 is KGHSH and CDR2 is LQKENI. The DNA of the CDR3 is TGTGCCAGCTCACCGTACGGCAGGGGACTGAGAGGGGAAAAACTGTTTTTT. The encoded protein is CASSPYGRGLRGEKLFF.

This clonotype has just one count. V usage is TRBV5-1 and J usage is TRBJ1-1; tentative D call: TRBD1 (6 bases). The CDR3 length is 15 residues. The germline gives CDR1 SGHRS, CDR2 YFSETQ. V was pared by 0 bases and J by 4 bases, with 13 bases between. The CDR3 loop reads CASSLGRGAGTEAFF. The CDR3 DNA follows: TGCGCCAGCAGCTTGGGTCGGGGGGCCGGCACTGAAGCTTTCTTT.